One sample yielded the 10 T cell receptor beta chains listed below, sequenced in a study of monozygotic twins with inflammatory bowel disease. With the 5' RACE reads reprocessed, TCRdb shows one record per CDR3 protein and no DNA. The listing records fewer than 400,000 distinct CDR3 sequences. Sequencing was done on a sample of blood. The receptors stem from a human donor with ulcerative colitis or Crohn's disease, or a healthy co-twin of an affected twin (not recorded which).

The gene calls are TRBV27 and TRBJ1-3. This CDR3 is built from 14 residues. CDR1 is MNHEY and CDR2 is SMNVEV in the germline V gene (reference sequence). CDR3 region: CASRFNGPGNTIYF.

The chain carries TRBV5-6 and TRBJ2-2; checking the TCRdb D call of TRBD2 is not possible without DNA. This CDR3 region has 21 residues. Germline CDR1 and CDR2: SGHDT and YYEEEE. The CDR3 here is CASSHPGGELAGAQDTGELFF.

V usage is TRBV4-3 and J usage is TRBJ1-5. The CDR3 runs 15 residues. CDR1 LGHNA and CDR2 YSLEER come from the germline V gene. The chain's CDR3 is CASSQVYRENQPQHF.

The J gene is TRBJ2-7, the V gene TRBV7-2; the D call from TCRdb, TRBD2, cannot be confirmed without DNA. Per the germline V gene, CDR1 is SGHTA and CDR2 is FQGNSA. There are 13 residues in the CDR3. This CDR3 reads CASSLAVGTSATF.

V usage is TRBV4-2 and J usage is TRBJ1-2; without DNA, the TCRdb call of TRBD1 cannot be checked. The CDR3 runs 19 residues. Per germline, CDR1 LGHNA and CDR2 YNFKEQ. Here the CDR3 reads CASSQARLGQGPYNYGYTF.

The gene calls are TRBV7-8 and TRBJ2-7; no DNA is available, so the TRBD1 call from TCRdb remains unchecked. Per the germline V gene, CDR1 is SGHVS and CDR2 is FQNEAQ. There are 14 residues in the CDR3. CDR3 sequence reads: CASSTDRVTYEQYF.

This CDR3 reads CASSVPGHAQGSYNSPLHF. The V gene is TRBV2, the J gene TRBJ1-6; TCRdb reports TRBD1, a call that lacks DNA to check it against. The germline gives CDR1 SNHLY, CDR2 FYNNEI. There are 19 residues in the CDR3.

V gene TRBV12-3 or TRBV12-4 combines with J gene TRBJ2-7; with no DNA, the TCRdb D assignment of TRBD1 cannot be verified. CDR3 length: 15 amino acids. CDR3 sequence reads: CASSPSDRGPYEQYF.

The V and J genes are TRBV28 and TRBJ1-5; the TCRdb call, TRBD1, lacks DNA for checking. CDR1 is MDHEN, CDR2 SYDVKM, per germline. The CDR3 runs to 15 residues. CDR3: CASRPGQGRSQPQHF. The whole variable domain, filled in from reference TRBV28 and TRBJ1-5, reads DVKVTQSSRYLVKRTGEKVFLECVQDMDHENMFWYRQDPGLGLRLIYFSYDVKMKEKGDIPEGYSVSREKKERFSLILESASTNQTSMYLCASRPGQGRSQPQHFGDGTRLSIL.

The chain joins TRBV5-1 to TRBJ2-7; checking the TCRdb D call of TRBD1 is not possible without DNA. The CDR3 has 13 residues. Per the germline V gene, CDR1 is SGHRS and CDR2 is YFSETQ. CDR3 in amino acids: CASSEIGAYEQYF. Based on the CDR3 plus reference TRBV5-1 and TRBJ2-7, the full variable domain is KAGVTQTPRYLIKTRGQQVTLSCSPISGHRSVSWYQQTPGQGLQFLFEYFSETQRNKGNFPGRFSGRQFSNSRSEMNVSTLELGDSALYLCASSEIGAYEQYFGPGTRLTVT.